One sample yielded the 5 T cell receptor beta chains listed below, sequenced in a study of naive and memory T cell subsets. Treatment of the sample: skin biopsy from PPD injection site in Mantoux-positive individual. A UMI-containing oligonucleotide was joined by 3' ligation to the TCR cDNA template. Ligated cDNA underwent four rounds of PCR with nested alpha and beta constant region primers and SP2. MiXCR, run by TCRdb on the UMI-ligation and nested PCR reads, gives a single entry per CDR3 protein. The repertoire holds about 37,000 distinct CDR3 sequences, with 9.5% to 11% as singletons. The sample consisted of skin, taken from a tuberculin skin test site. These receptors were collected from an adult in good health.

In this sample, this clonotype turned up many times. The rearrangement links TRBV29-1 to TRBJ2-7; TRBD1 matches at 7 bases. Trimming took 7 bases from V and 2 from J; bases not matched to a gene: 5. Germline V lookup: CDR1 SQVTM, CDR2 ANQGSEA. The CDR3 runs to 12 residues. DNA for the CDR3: TGCAGCGCCCGACAGGGAGCCTACGAGCAGTACTTC. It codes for CSARQGAYEQYF.

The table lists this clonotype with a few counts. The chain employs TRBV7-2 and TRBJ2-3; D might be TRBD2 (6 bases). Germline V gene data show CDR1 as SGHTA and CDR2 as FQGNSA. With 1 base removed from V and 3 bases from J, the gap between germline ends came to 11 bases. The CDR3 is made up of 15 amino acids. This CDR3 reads CASSLVSGFTDTQYF. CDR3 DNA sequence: TGTGCCAGCAGCTTAGTAAGCGGGTTTACAGATACGCAGTATTTT.

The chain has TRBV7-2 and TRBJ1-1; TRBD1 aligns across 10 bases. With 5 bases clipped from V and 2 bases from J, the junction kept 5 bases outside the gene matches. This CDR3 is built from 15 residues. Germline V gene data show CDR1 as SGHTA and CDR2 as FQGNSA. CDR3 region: CASSPRDRGNTEAFF. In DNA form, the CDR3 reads TGTGCCAGCAGCCCCCGGGACAGGGGAAACACTGAAGCTTTCTTT.

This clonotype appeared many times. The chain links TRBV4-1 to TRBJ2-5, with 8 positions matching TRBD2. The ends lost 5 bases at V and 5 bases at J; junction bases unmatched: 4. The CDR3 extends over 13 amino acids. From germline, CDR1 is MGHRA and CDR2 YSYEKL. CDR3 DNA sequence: TGCGCCAGCAGCTCCAGCGGGAGTGAGACCCAGTACTTC. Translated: CASSSSGSETQYF.

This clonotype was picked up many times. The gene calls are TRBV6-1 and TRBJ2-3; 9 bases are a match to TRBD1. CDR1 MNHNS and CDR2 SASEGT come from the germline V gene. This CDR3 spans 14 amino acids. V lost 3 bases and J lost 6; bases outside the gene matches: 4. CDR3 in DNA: TGTGCCAGCAGTGACGGACAGGGGTTTGATACGCAGTATTTT. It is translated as CASSDGQGFDTQYF.